These 10 T cell receptor beta chains were all obtained from the same sample, sequenced in a study of blood T cell repertoires in COVID-19. Data came from immunoSEQ multiplex PCR; TCRdb stores just in-frame clones and leaves some out. The data contain 55,000 to 65,000 clones, over 75% of them singletons. The sequenced sample was peripheral blood. Source of these receptors: a woman at least 80 years old with active COVID-19.

This clone has a single count. The genes are TRBV12-3 or TRBV12-4 and TRBJ1-1; 9 nucleotides match TRBD1. The CDR3 covers 11 residues. Trimming removed 3 bases from V and 11 bases from J; junction bases left unmatched: 1. As DNA, the CDR3 is TGTGCCAGCAGTTTTGGACAGGGGGCTTTCTTT. It yields the protein CASSFGQGAFF.

The chain links TRBV5-1 to TRBJ2-3; 11 bases map to TRBD1. Looked up from germline, CDR1 is SGHRS and CDR2 is YFSETQ. With 4 bases clipped from V and 4 bases from J, the junction kept 5 bases outside the gene matches. CDR3 length equals 15 residues. In DNA form, the CDR3 reads TGCGCCAGCAGCCGGGACAGGGGGATGGCAGATACGCAGTATTTT. It specifies CASSRDRGMADTQYF.

J is TRBJ1-3 and V is TRBV7-2; 9 bases are shared with TRBD1. CDR3 length: 16 residues. CDR1 SGHTA and CDR2 FQGNSA come from the germline V gene. V shed 0 bases, J shed 1 base, and the junction held 1 base outside the gene matches. The CDR3 is CASSLAGTGSGNTIYF. In DNA, the CDR3 is TGTGCCAGCAGCTTAGCCGGGACAGGGTCTGGAAACACCATATATTTT.

J is TRBJ1-4 and V is TRBV7-9, with TRBD1 matching 7 bases. In germline, CDR1 is SEHNR, CDR2 FQNEAQ (reference sequence). This CDR3 has 15 amino acids. Trimming cost V 5 bases and J 6 bases; bases outside gene matches: 9. CDR3 in DNA: TGTGCCAGCAGCCCACCGGGACAGTGGGATGAAAAACTGTTTTTT. Translating it yields CASSPPGQWDEKLFF. Using reference TRBV7-9 and TRBJ1-4 for the parts outside the CDR3, the full variable domain is DTGVSQNPRHKITKRGQNVTFRCDPISEHNRLYWYRQTLGQGPEFLTYFQNEAQLEKSRLLSDRFSAERPKGSFSTLEIQRTEQGDSAMYLCASSPPGQWDEKLFFGSGTQLSVL.

V usage is TRBV5-6 and J usage is TRBJ2-5, with TRBD1 matching over 9 bases. With 4 bases clipped from V and 4 bases from J, the junction kept 11 bases outside the gene matches. The germline gives CDR1 SGHDT, CDR2 YYEEEE. The CDR3 covers 16 residues. The CDR3 nucleotides are TGTGCCAGCAGCAGGACCGGGACAGGGACAGGAGAGACCCAGTACTTC. Translation: CASSRTGTGTGETQYF.

This rearrangement joins TRBV15 to TRBJ2-7, with unresolved D. Germline CDR1 is LNHNV and CDR2 is YYDKDF (reference sequence). This CDR3 is built from 13 residues. V was clipped by 1 base and J by 4 bases, with 8 bases between them. CDR3 nucleotide sequence: TGTGCCACCAGCAGAGGGAAACAGTACGAGCAGTACGTC. This codes for CATSRGKQYEQYV.

The chain uses TRBV5-6 and TRBJ2-1; 9 positions match TRBD1. After removal of 5 bases from V and 9 bases from J, the junction contained 9 bases not matched to a gene. CDR3 length equals 14 residues. Germline CDR1 and CDR2: SGHDT and YYEEEE. This CDR3 is CASRMGQGIIEQFF. The CDR3 DNA reads as TGTGCCAGCAGAATGGGACAGGGAATTATTGAGCAGTTCTTC.

This sequence joins TRBV7-2 and TRBJ2-7, with 15 nucleotides matching TRBD2. The CDR3 totals 14 residues. Germline CDR1 is SGHTA and CDR2 is FQGNSA. V lost 5 bases, J lost 7 bases, and 3 bases stayed unmatched. CDR3 residues: CASSAGLAGGEQYF. The CDR3 region has the DNA TGTGCCAGCAGCGCCGGACTAGCGGGAGGGGAGCAGTACTTC.

The rearrangement links TRBV15 to TRBJ1-4; D is uncertain. The CDR3 is made up of 18 amino acids. CDR1 is LNHNV and CDR2 is YYDKDF in the germline V gene (reference sequence). The V and J ends lost 0 bases and 0 bases respectively, with 14 bases between them. Here the CDR3 reads CATSRDSSQGATNEKLFF. DNA of the CDR3: TGTGCCACCAGCAGAGATTCCTCTCAAGGAGCAACTAATGAAAAACTGTTTTTT.

This chain uses TRBV18 with TRBJ1-3; the D is unclear. CDR3 length: 15 residues. The V end was cut by 4 bases, the J end by 0 bases, with 10 bases between. In germline, CDR1 is KGHSH, CDR2 LQKENI. CDR3 loop: CASSLSGVSGNTIYF. The CDR3 nucleotides read TGTGCCAGCTCACTGAGCGGAGTCTCTGGAAACACCATATATTTT.